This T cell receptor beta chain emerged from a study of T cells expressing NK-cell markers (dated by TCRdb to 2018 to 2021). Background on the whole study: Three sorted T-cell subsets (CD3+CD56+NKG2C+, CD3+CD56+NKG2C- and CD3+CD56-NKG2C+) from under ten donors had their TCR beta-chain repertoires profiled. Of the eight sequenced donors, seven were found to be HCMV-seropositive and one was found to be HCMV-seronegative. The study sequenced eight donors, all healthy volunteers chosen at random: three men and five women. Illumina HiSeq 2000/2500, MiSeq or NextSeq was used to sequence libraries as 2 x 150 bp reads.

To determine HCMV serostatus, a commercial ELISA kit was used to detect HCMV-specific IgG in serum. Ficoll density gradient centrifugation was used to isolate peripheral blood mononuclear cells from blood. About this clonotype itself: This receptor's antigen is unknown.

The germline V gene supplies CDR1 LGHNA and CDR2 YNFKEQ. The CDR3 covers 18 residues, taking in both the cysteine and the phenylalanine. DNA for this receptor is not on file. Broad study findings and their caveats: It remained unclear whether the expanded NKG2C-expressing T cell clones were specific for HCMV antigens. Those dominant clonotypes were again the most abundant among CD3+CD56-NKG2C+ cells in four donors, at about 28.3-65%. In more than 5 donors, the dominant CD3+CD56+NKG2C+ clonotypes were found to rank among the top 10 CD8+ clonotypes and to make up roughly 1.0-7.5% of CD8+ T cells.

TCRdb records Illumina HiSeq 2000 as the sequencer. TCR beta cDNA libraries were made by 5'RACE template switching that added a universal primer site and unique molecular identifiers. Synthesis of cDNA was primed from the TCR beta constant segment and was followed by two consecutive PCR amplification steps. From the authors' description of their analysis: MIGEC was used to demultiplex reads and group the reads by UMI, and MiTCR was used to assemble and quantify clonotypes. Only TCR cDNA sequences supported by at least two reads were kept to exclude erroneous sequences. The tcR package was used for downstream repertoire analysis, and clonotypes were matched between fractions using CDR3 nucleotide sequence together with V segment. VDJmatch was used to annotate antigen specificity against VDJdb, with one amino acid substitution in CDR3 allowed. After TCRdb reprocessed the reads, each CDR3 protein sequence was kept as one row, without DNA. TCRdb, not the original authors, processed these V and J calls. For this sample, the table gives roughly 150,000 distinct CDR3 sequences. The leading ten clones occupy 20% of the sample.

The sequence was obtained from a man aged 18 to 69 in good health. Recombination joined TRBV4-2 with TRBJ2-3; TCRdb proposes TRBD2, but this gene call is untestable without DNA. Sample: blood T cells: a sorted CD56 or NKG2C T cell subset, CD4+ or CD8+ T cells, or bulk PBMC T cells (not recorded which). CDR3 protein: CASSQDSLFLAAADTQYF.